These 4 T cell receptor beta chains were sequenced from one sample in a study of shared clonotypes between healthy human individuals. CD45RO-negative, CCR7-positively selected cells formed the naive CD8 fraction, excluding terminally differentiated effector memory CD45RA+ cells. The protocol was immunoSEQ multiplex PCR, while the TCRdb copy is restricted to in-frame clones and leaves out a portion. The table has around 2,000,000 clones, 85% to 95% seen once; the top ten hold about 1.8%. Material for sequencing was naive CD8+ T cells from PBMCs. The receptors here all came from a man aged 18 to 29 in good health. Some clones in this sample may be carry-over from other donors' samples.

For the CDR3, the DNA is TGTGCCAGCAGCTCCCCCCAGGGGCAAGAGACCCAGTACTTC. Encoded protein: CASSSPQGQETQYF. This chain connects TRBV5-6 to TRBJ2-5; D is perhaps TRBD1 (6 bases). Trimming left V 3 bases short and J 2 bases short, with 11 bases between. CDR3 size: 14 residues. Per the germline V gene, CDR1 is SGHDT and CDR2 is YYEEEE. Based on the CDR3 plus reference TRBV5-6 and TRBJ2-5, the full variable domain is DAGVTQSPTHLIKTRGQQVTLRCSPKSGHDTVSWYQQALGQGPQFIFQYYEEEERQRGNFPDRFSGHQFPNYSSELNVNALLLGDSALYLCASSSPQGQETQYFGPGTRLLVL.

This rearrangement joins TRBV29-1 to TRBJ1-2; no definite D call. Germline values: CDR1 SQVTM, CDR2 ANQGSEA. CDR3 length equals 13 residues. Trimming took off 0 bases at V and 8 bases at J, with 13 bases between the two ends. The CDR3 spells CSVEELAKAGYTF. CDR3 nucleotide sequence: TGCAGCGTTGAAGAGTTGGCCAAGGCCGGCTACACCTTC.

This chain connects TRBV5-1 to TRBJ2-7; 7 positions agree with TRBD1. Trimming took 4 bases from V and 6 from J; bases not matched to a gene: 7. The CDR3 has 13 residues. Germline lookup yields CDR1 SGHRS and CDR2 YFSETQ. The CDR3 nucleotides read TGCGCCAGCAGCGTGGACAGGAGTCTCGAGCAGTACTTC. Protein product: CASSVDRSLEQYF.

The gene calls are TRBV5-5 and TRBJ2-1; 10 bases are a match to TRBD2. The CDR3 totals 15 residues. Germline CDR1 SGHKS, CDR2 YYEKEE (reference sequence). Trimming cost V 5 bases and J 10 bases; bases outside gene matches: 12. The CDR3 region has the DNA TGTGCCAGCAGATTCAGGCTAGCGGGAGTTCCAGAGCAGTTCTTC. This translates into CASRFRLAGVPEQFF.